This T cell receptor (beta chain) originates from a study of T cell responses to AZD1222 COVID-19 vaccine. Findings and limits, study-wide: Nearly half of spike-specific TCRs reportedly target variant regions that are unmutated in the B.1.351 and B.1.1.7 variants.

This CDR3 region has 12 residues. Trimming shortened V by 7 bases and J by 3 bases, and 10 bases separated the two germline ends. Assay used: immunoSEQ multiplex PCR; TCRdb lists only in-frame clones, some missing. The sample lists about 120,000 clones, 75% to 90% occurring once. About this clone: What it recognizes is unknown.

The V call is TRBV12-3 or TRBV12-4, the J call TRBJ2-7; the D gene is possibly TRBD2 (6 bases). The specimen was peripheral blood, collected on day 0 of AZD1222 vaccination. This clonotype was obtained from an adult in good health. The CDR3 here is CASMRGHYEQYF. CDR3 coding DNA: TGTGCCAGCATGCGGGGCCACTACGAGCAGTACTTC.